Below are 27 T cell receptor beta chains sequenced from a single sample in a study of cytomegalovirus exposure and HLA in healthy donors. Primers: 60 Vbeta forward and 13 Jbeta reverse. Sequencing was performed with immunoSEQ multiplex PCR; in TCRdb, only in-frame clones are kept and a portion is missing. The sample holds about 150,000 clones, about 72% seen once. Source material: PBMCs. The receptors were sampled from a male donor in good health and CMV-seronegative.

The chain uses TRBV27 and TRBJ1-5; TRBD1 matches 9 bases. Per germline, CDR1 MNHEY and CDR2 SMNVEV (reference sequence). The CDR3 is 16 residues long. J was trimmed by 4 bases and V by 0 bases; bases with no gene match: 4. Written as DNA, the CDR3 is TGTGCCAGCAGTTTATCTTGGACAGGGGATAATCAGCCCCAGCATTTT. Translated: CASSLSWTGDNQPQHF.

CDR3 amino acids: CASSQTQQGFNTF. The CDR3 bases are TGCGCCAGCAGCCAAACCCAACAGGGATTCAACACCTTC. The chain has TRBV4-3 and TRBJ1-2; weak D call: TRBD1 (6 bases). V gave up 2 bases and J gave up 12 bases, with 16 bases separating them. The CDR3 is 13 residues long. The V gene's germline CDR1 is LGHNA and CDR2 YSLEER.

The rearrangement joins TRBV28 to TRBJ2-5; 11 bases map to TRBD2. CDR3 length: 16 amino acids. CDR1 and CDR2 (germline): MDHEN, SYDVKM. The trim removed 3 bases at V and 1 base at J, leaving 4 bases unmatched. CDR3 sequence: CASSFIAGGFQETQYF. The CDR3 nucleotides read TGTGCCAGCAGTTTTATAGCGGGAGGGTTCCAAGAGACCCAGTACTTC.

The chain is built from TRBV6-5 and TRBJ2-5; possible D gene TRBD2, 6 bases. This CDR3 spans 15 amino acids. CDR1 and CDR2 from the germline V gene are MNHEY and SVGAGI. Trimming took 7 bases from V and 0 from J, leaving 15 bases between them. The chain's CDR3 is CASTRGSGYQETQYF. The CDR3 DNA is TGTGCCAGCACCCGGGGTAGCGGATACCAAGAGACCCAGTACTTC.

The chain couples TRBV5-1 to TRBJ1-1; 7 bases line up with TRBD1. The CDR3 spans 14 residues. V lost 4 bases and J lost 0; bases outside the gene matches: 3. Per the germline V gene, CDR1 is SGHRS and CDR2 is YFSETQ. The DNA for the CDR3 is TGCGCCAGCAGCGTGACAGGGATGAACACTGAAGCTTTCTTT. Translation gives CASSVTGMNTEAFF.

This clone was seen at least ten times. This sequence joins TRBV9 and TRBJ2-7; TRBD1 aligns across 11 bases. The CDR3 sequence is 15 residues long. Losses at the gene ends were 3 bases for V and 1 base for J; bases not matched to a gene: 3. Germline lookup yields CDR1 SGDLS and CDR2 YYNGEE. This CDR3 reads CASSAGQGASYEQYF. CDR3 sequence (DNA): TGTGCCAGCAGCGCCGGACAGGGGGCATCCTACGAGCAGTACTTC. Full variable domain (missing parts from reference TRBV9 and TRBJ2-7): DSGVTQTPKHLITATGQRVTLRCSPRSGDLSVYWYQQSLDQGLQFLIQYYNGEERAKGNILERFSAQQFPDLHSELNLSSLELGDSALYFCASSAGQGASYEQYFGPGTRLTVT.

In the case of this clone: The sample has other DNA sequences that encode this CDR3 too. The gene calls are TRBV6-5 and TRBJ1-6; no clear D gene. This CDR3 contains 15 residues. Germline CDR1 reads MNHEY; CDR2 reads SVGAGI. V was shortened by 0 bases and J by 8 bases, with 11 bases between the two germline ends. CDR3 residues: CASSYSRSGDSPLHF. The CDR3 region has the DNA TGTGCCAGCAGTTACTCCCGCAGCGGGGATTCACCCCTCCACTTT.

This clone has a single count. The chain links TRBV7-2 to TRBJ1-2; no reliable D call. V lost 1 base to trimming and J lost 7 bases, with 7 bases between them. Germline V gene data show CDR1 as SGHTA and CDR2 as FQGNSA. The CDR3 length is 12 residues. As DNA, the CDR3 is TGTGCCAGCAGCTTAGGGGAGGCTGGCTACACCTTC. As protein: CASSLGEAGYTF.

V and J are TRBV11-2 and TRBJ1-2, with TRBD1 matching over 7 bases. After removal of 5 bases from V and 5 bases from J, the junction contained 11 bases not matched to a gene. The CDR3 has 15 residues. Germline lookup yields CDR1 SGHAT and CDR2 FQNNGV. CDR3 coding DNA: TGTGCCAGCAGCCCTCGGCAGGGGGGATTGTATGGCTACACCTTC. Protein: CASSPRQGGLYGYTF.

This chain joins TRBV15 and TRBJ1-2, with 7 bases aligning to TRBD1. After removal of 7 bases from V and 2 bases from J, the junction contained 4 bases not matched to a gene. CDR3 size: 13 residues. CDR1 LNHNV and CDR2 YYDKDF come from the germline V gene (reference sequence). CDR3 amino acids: CATTGTENYGYTF. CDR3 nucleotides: TGTGCCACCACTGGGACAGAGAACTATGGCTACACCTTC.

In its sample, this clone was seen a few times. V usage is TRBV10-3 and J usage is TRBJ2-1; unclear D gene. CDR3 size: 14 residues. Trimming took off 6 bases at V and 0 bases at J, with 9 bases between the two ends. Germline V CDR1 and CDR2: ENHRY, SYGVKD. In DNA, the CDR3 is TGTGCCATCAGGGCTTCCAGCTCCTACAATGAGCAGTTCTTC. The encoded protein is CAIRASSSYNEQFF.

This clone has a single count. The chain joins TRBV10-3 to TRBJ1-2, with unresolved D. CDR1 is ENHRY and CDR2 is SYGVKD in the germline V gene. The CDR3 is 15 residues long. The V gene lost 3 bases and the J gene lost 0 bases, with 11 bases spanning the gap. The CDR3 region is CAISDGPGTNYGYTF. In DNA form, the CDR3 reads TGTGCCATCAGTGATGGTCCGGGGACTAACTATGGCTACACCTTC.

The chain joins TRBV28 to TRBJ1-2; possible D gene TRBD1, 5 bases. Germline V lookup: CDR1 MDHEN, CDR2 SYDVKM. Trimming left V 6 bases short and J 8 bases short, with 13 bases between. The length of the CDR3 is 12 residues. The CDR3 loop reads CASSQGGEGYTF. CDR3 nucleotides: TGTGCCAGCAGCCAGGGAGGAGAAGGCTACACCTTC.

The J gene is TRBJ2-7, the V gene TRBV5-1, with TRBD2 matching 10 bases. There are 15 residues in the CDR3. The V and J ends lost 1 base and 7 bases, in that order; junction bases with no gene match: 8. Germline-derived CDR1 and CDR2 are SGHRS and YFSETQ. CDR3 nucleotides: TGCGCCAGCAGCTTGACAGCGGGAGGGCCGCGGGAGCAGTACTTC. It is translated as CASSLTAGGPREQYF.

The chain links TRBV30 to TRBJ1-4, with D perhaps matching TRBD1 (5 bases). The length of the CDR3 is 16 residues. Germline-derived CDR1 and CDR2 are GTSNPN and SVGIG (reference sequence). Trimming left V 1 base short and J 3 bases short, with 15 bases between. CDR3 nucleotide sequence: TGTGCCTGGAGTGCTTTTATTAGGGGTCCTAATGAAAAACTGTTTTTT. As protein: CAWSAFIRGPNEKLFF.

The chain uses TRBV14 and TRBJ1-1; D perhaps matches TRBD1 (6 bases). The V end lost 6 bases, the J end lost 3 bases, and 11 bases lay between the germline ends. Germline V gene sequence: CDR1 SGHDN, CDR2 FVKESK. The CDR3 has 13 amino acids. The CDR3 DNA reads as TGTGCCAGCAGGGCTAGGGGGTACACTGAAGCTTTCTTT. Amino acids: CASRARGYTEAFF.

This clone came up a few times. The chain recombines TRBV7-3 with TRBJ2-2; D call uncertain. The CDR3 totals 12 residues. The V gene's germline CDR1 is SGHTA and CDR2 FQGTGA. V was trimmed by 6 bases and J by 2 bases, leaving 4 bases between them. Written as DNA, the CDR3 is TGTGCCAGCAGGGCTAACACCGGGGAGCTGTTTTTT. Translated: CASRANTGELFF.

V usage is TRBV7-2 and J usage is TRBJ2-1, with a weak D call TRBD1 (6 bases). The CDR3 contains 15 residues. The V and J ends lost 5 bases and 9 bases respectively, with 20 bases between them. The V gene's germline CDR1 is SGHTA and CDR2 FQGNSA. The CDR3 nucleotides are TGTGCCAGCAGCCCAACGACAGGAATTTTGGGTGAGCAGTTCTTC. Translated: CASSPTTGILGEQFF. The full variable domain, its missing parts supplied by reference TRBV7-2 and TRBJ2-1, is GAGVSQSPSNKVTEKGKDVELRCDPISGHTALYWYRQSLGQGLEFLIYFQGNSAPDKSGLPSDRFSAERTGGSVSTLTIQRTQQEDSAVYLCASSPTTGILGEQFFGPGTRLTVL.

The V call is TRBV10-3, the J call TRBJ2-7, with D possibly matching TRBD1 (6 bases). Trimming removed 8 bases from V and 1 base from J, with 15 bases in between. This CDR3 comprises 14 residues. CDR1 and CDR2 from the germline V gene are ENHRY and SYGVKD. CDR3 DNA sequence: TGTGCCATCCTGGACGGGGACACTTCCTACGAGCAGTACTTC. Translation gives CAILDGDTSYEQYF.

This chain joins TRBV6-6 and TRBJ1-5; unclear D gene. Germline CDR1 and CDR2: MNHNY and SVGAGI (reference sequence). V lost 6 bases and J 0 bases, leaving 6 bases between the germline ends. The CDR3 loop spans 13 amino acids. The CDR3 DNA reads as TGTGCCAGCAGCTTTTATAGCAATCAGCCCCAGCATTTT. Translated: CASSFYSNQPQHF.

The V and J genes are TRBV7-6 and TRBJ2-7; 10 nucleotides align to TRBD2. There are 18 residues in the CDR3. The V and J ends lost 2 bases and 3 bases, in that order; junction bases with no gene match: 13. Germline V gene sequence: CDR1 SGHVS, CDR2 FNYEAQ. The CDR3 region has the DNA TGTGCCAGCAGCTTAAGGGTCGGGCTAGCGGGAGACCGCTACGAGCAGTACTTC. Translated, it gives CASSLRVGLAGDRYEQYF.

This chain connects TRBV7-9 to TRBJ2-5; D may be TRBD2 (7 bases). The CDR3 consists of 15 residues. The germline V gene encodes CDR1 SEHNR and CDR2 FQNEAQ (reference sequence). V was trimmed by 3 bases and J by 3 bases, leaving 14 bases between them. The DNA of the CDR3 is TGTGCCAGCAGCTTTACGGGGGGCGCGGAAGAGACCCAGTACTTC. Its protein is CASSFTGGAEETQYF.

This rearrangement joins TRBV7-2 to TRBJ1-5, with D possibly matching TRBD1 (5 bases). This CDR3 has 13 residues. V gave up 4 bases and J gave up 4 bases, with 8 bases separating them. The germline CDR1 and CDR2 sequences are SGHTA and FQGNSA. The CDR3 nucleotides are TGTGCCAGCAGCTCGGGGGTTAATCAGCCCCAGCATTTT. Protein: CASSSGVNQPQHF.

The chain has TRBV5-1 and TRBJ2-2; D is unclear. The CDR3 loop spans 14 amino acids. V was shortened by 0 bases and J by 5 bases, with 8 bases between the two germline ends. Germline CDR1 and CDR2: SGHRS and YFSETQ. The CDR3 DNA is TGCGCCAGCAGCTTGGACAGTTATACCGGGGAGCTGTTTTTT. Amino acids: CASSLDSYTGELFF. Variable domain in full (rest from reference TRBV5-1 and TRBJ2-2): KAGVTQTPRYLIKTRGQQVTLSCSPISGHRSVSWYQQTPGQGLQFLFEYFSETQRNKGNFPGRFSGRQFSNSRSEMNVSTLELGDSALYLCASSLDSYTGELFFGEGSRLTVL.

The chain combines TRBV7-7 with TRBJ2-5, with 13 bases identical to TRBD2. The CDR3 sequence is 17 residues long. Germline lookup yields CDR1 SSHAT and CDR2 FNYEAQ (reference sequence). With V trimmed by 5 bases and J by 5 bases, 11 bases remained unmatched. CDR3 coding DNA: TGTGCCAGCAGCCCCGGACTAGCGGGAGCCGGGGGGGAGACCCAGTACTTC. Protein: CASSPGLAGAGGETQYF.

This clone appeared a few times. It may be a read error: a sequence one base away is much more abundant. The CDR3 region has the DNA TGCGCCAGCAGCTACTCCGGGACATGTAACACTGAAGCTTTCTTT. Translation: CASSYSGTCNTEAFF. The genes are TRBV5-1 and TRBJ1-1, with a tentative D call TRBD1 (6 bases). V lost 3 bases and J 2 bases, leaving 14 bases between the germline ends. Germline lookup yields CDR1 SGHRS and CDR2 YFSETQ. The CDR3 runs 15 residues.

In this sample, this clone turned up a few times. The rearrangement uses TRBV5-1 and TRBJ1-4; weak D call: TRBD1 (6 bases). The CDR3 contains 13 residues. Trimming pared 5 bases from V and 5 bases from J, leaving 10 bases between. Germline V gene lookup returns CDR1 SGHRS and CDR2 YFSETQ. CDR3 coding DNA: TGCGCCAGCAGTGAACAGGGAAATGAAAAACTGTTTTTT. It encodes CASSEQGNEKLFF.